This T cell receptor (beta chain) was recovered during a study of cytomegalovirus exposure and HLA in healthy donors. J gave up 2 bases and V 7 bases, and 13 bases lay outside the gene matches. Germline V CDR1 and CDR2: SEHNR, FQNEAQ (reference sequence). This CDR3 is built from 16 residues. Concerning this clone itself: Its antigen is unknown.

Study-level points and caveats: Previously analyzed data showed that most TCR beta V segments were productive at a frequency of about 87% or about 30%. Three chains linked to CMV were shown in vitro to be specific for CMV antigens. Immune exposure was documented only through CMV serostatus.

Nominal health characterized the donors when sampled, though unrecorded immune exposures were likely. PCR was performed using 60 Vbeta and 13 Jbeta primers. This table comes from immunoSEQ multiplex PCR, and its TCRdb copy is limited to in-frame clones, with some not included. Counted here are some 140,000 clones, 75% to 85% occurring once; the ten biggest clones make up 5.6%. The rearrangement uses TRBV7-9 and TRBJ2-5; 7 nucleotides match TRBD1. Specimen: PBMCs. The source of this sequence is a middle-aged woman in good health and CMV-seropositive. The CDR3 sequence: CASTPPGQRNQETQYF. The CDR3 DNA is TGTGCCAGCACCCCCCCGGGACAGAGAAATCAAGAGACCCAGTACTTC.